The entry that follows covers one T cell receptor (beta chain) sequence. Its antigen is as yet unknown. These data are taken from a study of tumor-infiltrating lymphocytes in primary liver carcinoma. Study-level background: Primary liver carcinoma in the patients was surgically resected. Study findings and constraints: The samples were not sorted (they were bulk), so CD4+ and CD8+ repertoires were not compared.

This CDR3 region has 13 residues. Germline V gives CDR1 SGHAT, CDR2 FQNNGV. V gave up 6 bases and J gave up 12 bases; unmatched junction bases: 14. TCR beta cDNA came from approximately 490 ng total RNA, primed with a constant-region primer. Researchers made the TCR beta libraries by running three nested multiplex PCR rounds with slightly modified ARM-PCR. Rounds one and two of PCR, each of roughly 11 cycles, were primed with TRBV1-TRBV30 forward primers and a C-beta reverse primer. TCRdb re-called the multiplex PCR reads with MiXCR, one entry per CDR3 protein. The sample lists about 350,000 distinct CDR3 sequences, roughly 61% occurring once. Germline DNA was also extracted, while the blood RNA originated from unsorted whole blood.

This chain joins TRBV11-2 and TRBJ2-7; TRBD1 matches at 7 bases. This TCR came from a middle-aged man with primary liver carcinoma and hepatitis B virus infection. The sample was peripheral blood. The CDR3 bases are TGTGCCAGCAGGACCGGGGCAGGGGGATATTGGTACTTC. It is translated as CASRTGAGGYWYF.